The clone carrying this T cell receptor beta chain has more than one count but fewer than ten. Its antigen is still unknown. This specimen belongs to a study of blood T cells in healthy people across ages. Overall study findings and caveats: Across the age range, TCR beta diversity per million T cells fell in a roughly linear way.

The V end lost 1 base, the J end lost 8 bases, and 11 bases lay between the germline ends. CDR1 is LGHDT, CDR2 YNNKEL, per germline (reference sequence). The CDR3 consists of 13 residues. Then a second PCR, running roughly 7 to 11 cycles, was carried out with a sample-barcoded 5' primer and a J-beta primer mix. Each CDR3 protein gets one entry after TCRdb re-called the 5' RACE reads with MiXCR. The repertoire consists of nearly 800,000 distinct CDR3 sequences, with 20% to 25% occurring once and the leading ten covering more than 3%. Separately, the same data were catalogued under a study of T cells of mothers and their children. As reported in that work: Sample barcodes and 2-4 random nucleotides came from the second PCR's M1S primer. The output of TCR recombination is shaped by thymic selection similarly in related and unrelated pairs. Sequencing revealed no T cell clones that were persistent and microchimeric.

What was sequenced was blood. The receptor was isolated from a boy younger than 18 in good health. The V call is TRBV3-1, the J call TRBJ1-1; the D is unclear. In DNA form, the CDR3 reads TGTGCCAGCAGCCAAGGGAGGGTTGTCGAAGCTTTCTTT. It codes for CASSQGRVVEAFF.